The 27 T cell receptor beta chains below come from one sample, sequenced in a study of blood T cell repertoires in COVID-19. Repertoires were generated with immunoSEQ multiplex PCR, while TCRdb's copy carries only in-frame clones and drops some. The sample holds about 86,000 clones, 75% to 90% seen once. The sample taken for sequencing was PBMCs or T cells enriched from blood (not recorded which). These receptors were obtained from a woman aged 45-59 years with acute COVID-19.

This chain uses TRBV6-1 with TRBJ2-7; no clear D gene. Germline V gene data show CDR1 as MNHNS and CDR2 as SASEGT. The CDR3 loop spans 17 amino acids. The V end was cut by 2 bases, the J end by 0 bases, with 17 bases between. The CDR3 nucleotides read TGTGCCAGCAGTGAACAGTTTGTCAGTTCGTCCTCCTACGAGCAGTACTTC. Its translation is CASSEQFVSSSSYEQYF.

The rearrangement uses TRBV29-1 and TRBJ2-5; D gene uncertain. The CDR3 is made up of 12 amino acids. The ends were cut back, 2 bases at V and 1 base at J, with 5 bases in the middle. Germline CDR1 is SQVTM and CDR2 is ANQGSEA. The CDR3 spells CSVELFQETQYF. The CDR3 DNA reads as TGCAGCGTTGAACTTTTCCAAGAGACCCAGTACTTC.

The gene calls are TRBV30 and TRBJ2-5; 11 bases fit TRBD2. Trimming took 8 bases from V and 4 from J; bases not matched to a gene: 6. The CDR3 length is 13 residues. In germline, CDR1 is GTSNPN, CDR2 SVGIG (reference sequence). CDR3 in amino acids: CARGGLAGETQYF. The DNA of the CDR3 is TGTGCCCGTGGCGGACTAGCGGGAGAGACCCAGTACTTC. The full variable domain, with the rest looked up from reference TRBV30 and TRBJ2-5, is SQTIHQWPATLVQPVGSPLSLECTVEGTSNPNLYWYRQAAGRGLQLLFYSVGIGQISSEVPQNLSASRPQDRQFILSSKKLLLSDSGFYLCARGGLAGETQYFGPGTRLLVL.

This chain connects TRBV7-9 to TRBJ2-7; TRBD2 matches at 8 bases. This CDR3 comprises 18 residues. V shed 5 bases and J 0 bases; nucleotides not matched to a gene: 15. Germline V lookup: CDR1 SEHNR, CDR2 FQNEAQ (reference sequence). The CDR3 DNA is TGTGCCAGCAGCCCAAGTCGGATTAGCGGGGAGCACTCCTACGAGCAGTACTTC. Translated: CASSPSRISGEHSYEQYF.

This chain links TRBV18 with TRBJ2-5; TRBD1 aligns across 11 bases. V was pared by 4 bases and J by 5 bases, with 6 bases of the junction left unmatched. Per germline, CDR1 KGHSH and CDR2 LQKENI. The CDR3 has 15 amino acids. CDR3 sequence reads: CASSQRTGGRETQYF. The CDR3 bases are TGTGCCAGCTCACAGAGGACAGGGGGCCGGGAGACCCAGTACTTC. The full variable domain, completed using reference TRBV18 and TRBJ2-5, is NAGVMQNPRHLVRRRGQEARLRCSPMKGHSHVYWYRQLPEEGLKFMVYLQKENIIDESGMPKERFSAEFPKEGPSILRIQQVVRGDSAAYFCASSQRTGGRETQYFGPGTRLLVL.

The chain is built from TRBV2 and TRBJ2-3; 8 bases are a match to TRBD2. CDR1 is SNHLY, CDR2 FYNNEI, per germline. This CDR3 has 17 residues. The V gene end was trimmed by 3 bases and the J gene end by 2 bases; junction bases not matched to a gene: 10. The CDR3 here is CASSDGRTSPLTDTQYF. The DNA for the CDR3 is TGTGCCAGCAGTGACGGGCGGACTAGCCCCCTCACAGATACGCAGTATTTT.

The rearrangement links TRBV11-2 to TRBJ1-1, with D possibly TRBD1 on 5 matching bases. Germline CDR1 is SGHAT and CDR2 is FQNNGV. Trimming shortened V by 0 bases and J by 3 bases, and 5 bases separated the two germline ends. There are 13 residues in the CDR3. This chain's CDR3 is CASSLDRDTEAFF. In nucleotides, the CDR3 is TGTGCCAGCAGCTTAGACAGGGACACTGAAGCTTTCTTT.

The CDR3 region has the DNA TGTGCCAGCAGTCCATGGACTAGCGGGAAGGACTTAGGAGAGCAGTTCTTC. Translated, it gives CASSPWTSGKDLGEQFF. The rearrangement joins TRBV27 to TRBJ2-1; 12 nucleotides match TRBD2. The V gene's germline CDR1 is MNHEY and CDR2 SMNVEV (reference sequence). With 5 bases clipped from V and 10 bases from J, the junction kept 15 bases outside the gene matches. The CDR3 loop spans 17 amino acids.

This chain uses TRBV6-4 with TRBJ2-2; D possibly corresponds to TRBD1 (5 bases). CDR1 is MRHNA, CDR2 SNTAGT, per germline. The CDR3 length is 15 residues. V lost 4 bases and J lost 4, with 13 bases in between. The CDR3 DNA reads TGTGCCAGCAGTGCTCAGGGCTACACCACCGGGGAGCTGTTTTTT. It yields the protein CASSAQGYTTGELFF.

This clone was found a few times. The rearrangement joins TRBV7-9 to TRBJ1-1, with unresolved D. V lost 3 bases and J lost 1, with 9 bases in between. From germline, CDR1 is SEHNR and CDR2 FQNEAQ (reference sequence). CDR3 length equals 14 residues. In nucleotides, the CDR3 is TGTGCCAGCAGCTTTTGGCGGGAGAACACTGAAGCTTTCTTT. Encoded protein: CASSFWRENTEAFF.

This chain joins TRBV27 and TRBJ1-1, with 7 bases fitting TRBD1. The germline V gene encodes CDR1 MNHEY and CDR2 SMNVEV (reference sequence). The trim removed 7 bases at V and 0 bases at J, leaving 8 bases unmatched. This CDR3 has 15 amino acids. The CDR3 reads CASTLRQGMNTEAFF. The CDR3, as DNA: TGTGCCAGCACCCTCCGACAGGGAATGAACACTGAAGCTTTCTTT.

The chain combines TRBV4-3 with TRBJ2-1; 13 bases fit TRBD2. This CDR3 is 22 amino acids long. After removal of 6 bases from V and 7 bases from J, the junction contained 27 bases not matched to a gene. Germline V gene sequence: CDR1 LGHNA, CDR2 YSLEER. The CDR3 coding sequence is TGCGCCAGCAGTCCCCTTGAGGGACGGACTAGCGGGAGTTCATTTGGGTCGAATGAGCAGTTCTTC. Amino acid sequence: CASSPLEGRTSGSSFGSNEQFF.

This clone appeared a single time. The gene calls are TRBV3-1 (or the pseudogene TRBV3-2) and TRBJ2-2; D is uncertain. CDR1 and CDR2 from the germline V gene are LGHDT and YNNKEL (reference sequence). This CDR3 comprises 14 residues. V gave up 4 bases and J gave up 8 bases, with 14 bases separating them. CDR3 DNA: TGTGCCAGCAGCCTCGGGTTCAATCAGGGGGAGCTGTTTTTT. Encoded protein: CASSLGFNQGELFF.

Only one count was recorded for this clone. V usage is TRBV7-2 and J usage is TRBJ2-1; 14 nucleotides line up with TRBD2. Germline assignment: CDR1 SGHTA and CDR2 FQGNSA. The CDR3 runs 14 residues. J gave up 9 bases and V 5 bases, and 3 bases lay outside the gene matches. In DNA, the CDR3 is TGTGCCAGCAGCCCGGGACTAGCGGGAGTTGAGCAGTTCTTC. It yields the protein CASSPGLAGVEQFF.

This rearrangement joins TRBV13 to TRBJ2-1, with TRBD1 identical over 10 bases. This CDR3 spans 16 amino acids. V gave up 8 bases and J gave up 2 bases; unmatched junction bases: 9. In germline, CDR1 is PRHDT, CDR2 FYEKMQ (reference sequence). The CDR3 loop reads CASSGGDRGPYNEQFF. DNA for the CDR3: TGTGCCAGCTCAGGGGGGGACAGGGGTCCCTACAATGAGCAGTTCTTC. Drawing the rest from reference TRBV13 and TRBJ2-1, the complete variable domain is AAGVIQSPRHLIKEKRETATLKCYPIPRHDTVYWYQQGPGQDPQFLISFYEKMQSDKGSIPDRFSAQQFSDYHSELNMSSLELGDSALYFCASSGGDRGPYNEQFFGPGTRLTVL.

This chain uses TRBV18 with TRBJ1-5; D call uncertain. The CDR3 spans 15 residues. V lost 4 bases and J lost 0, with 10 bases in between. Germline CDR1 is KGHSH and CDR2 is LQKENI. In nucleotides, the CDR3 is TGTGCCAGCTCACGAGGGTTTGATAGCAATCAGCCCCAGCATTTT. Amino acid sequence: CASSRGFDSNQPQHF.

The rearrangement uses TRBV18 and TRBJ1-2; D might be TRBD1 (6 bases). The CDR3 totals 14 residues. Trimming took off 0 bases at V and 4 bases at J, with 9 bases between the two ends. Germline loops: CDR1 KGHSH, CDR2 LQKENI. CDR3 DNA sequence: TGTGCCAGCTCACCACCAGGGGGGGCCTATGGCTACACCTTC. Translation: CASSPPGGAYGYTF.

The chain is built from TRBV29-1 and TRBJ2-2; D call uncertain. V shed 7 bases and J shed 1 base, with 7 bases lying between them. The CDR3 length is 12 residues. Germline values: CDR1 SQVTM, CDR2 ANQGSEA. CDR3 sequence reads: CSGQENTGELFF. The CDR3 DNA sequence: TGCAGCGGTCAGGAGAACACCGGGGAGCTGTTTTTT.

This clone was picked up one time. The V and J genes are TRBV7-9 and TRBJ1-1; no firm D call. Germline assignment: CDR1 SEHNR and CDR2 FQNEAQ (reference sequence). CDR3 length: 14 residues. Between the trimmed V and J ends, which lost 0 bases and 4 bases, there was a span of 9 bases. The CDR3, as DNA: TGTGCCAGCAGCTTAGCAAGCGGGCTCACTGAAGCTTTCTTT. Translation: CASSLASGLTEAFF.

The chain is built from TRBV20-1 and TRBJ2-1, with a possible D match to TRBD1 (6 bases). This CDR3 spans 13 amino acids. Germline assignment: CDR1 DFQATT and CDR2 SNEGSKA (reference sequence). V lost 3 bases and J 7 bases, leaving 13 bases between the germline ends. CDR3 sequence reads: CSASSTGWNEQFF. The CDR3 DNA follows: TGCAGTGCTAGTTCAACAGGGTGGAATGAGCAGTTCTTC.

The J gene is TRBJ2-1, the V gene TRBV10-1; TRBD2 aligns across 9 bases. CDR3 length equals 18 residues. Trimming removed 9 bases from V and 0 bases from J; junction bases left unmatched: 15. In germline, CDR1 is WNHNN, CDR2 SYGVQD (reference sequence). The CDR3 region has the DNA TGCGCCAGTTCCCAGCTAGCGGGGAGCCGCAGCTCCTACAATGAGCAGTTCTTC. This encodes CASSQLAGSRSSYNEQFF.

V gene TRBV7-6 combines with J gene TRBJ1-4; 7 bases align to TRBD1. J gave up 7 bases and V 4 bases, and 9 bases lay outside the gene matches. This CDR3 spans 15 amino acids. From germline, CDR1 is SGHVS and CDR2 FNYEAQ. This chain's CDR3 is CASSWAGTDPEKLFF. The CDR3 DNA is TGTGCCAGCAGCTGGGCCGGGACAGACCCTGAAAAACTGTTTTTT. Supplemented by reference TRBV7-6 and TRBJ1-4, the full variable domain reads GAGVSQSPRYKVTKRGQDVALRCDPISGHVSLYWYRQALGQGPEFLTYFNYEAQQDKSGLPNDRFSAERPEGSISTLTIQRTEQRDSAMYRCASSWAGTDPEKLFFGSGTQLSVL.

The rearrangement links TRBV7-2 to TRBJ1-5; 7 nucleotides match TRBD1. Germline V gives CDR1 SGHTA, CDR2 FQGNSA. CDR3 length equals 16 residues. Trimming cost V 2 bases and J 1 base; bases outside gene matches: 5. The CDR3 coding sequence is TGTGCCAGCAGCTTACGGACAGGAAGGAGCAATCAGCCCCAGCATTTT. This encodes CASSLRTGRSNQPQHF.

This rearrangement joins TRBV23-1 to TRBJ2-7, with D maybe TRBD1 (5 bases). TRBV23-1 falls under the ORF class, with uncertain function. This CDR3 has 16 residues. Trimming removed 3 bases at V and 2 bases at J, with 17 bases between. CDR3: CASSQIPTGAPYEQYF. CDR3 DNA sequence: TGCGCCAGCAGTCAGATTCCCACAGGTGCCCCCTACGAGCAGTACTTC.

This clone has a single count. J is TRBJ2-1 and V is TRBV10-3, with D possibly TRBD1 on 5 matching bases. Germline CDR1 and CDR2: ENHRY and SYGVKD. Trimming pared 7 bases from V and 0 bases from J, leaving 19 bases between. The CDR3 is made up of 17 amino acids. The CDR3 sequence: CAINPLRADSSYNEQFF. The CDR3 DNA reads as TGTGCCATCAACCCTCTGAGAGCCGACAGCTCCTACAATGAGCAGTTCTTC.

There are a few counts of this clone. The chain is built from TRBV29-1 and TRBJ2-7; D is unresolved. The CDR3 length is 12 residues. Looked up from germline, CDR1 is SQVTM and CDR2 is ANQGSEA. Trimming stripped 0 bases from V and 6 bases from J, with 9 bases between. DNA of the CDR3: TGCAGCGTTGAAGATCAGCCGGGCGAGCAGTACTTC. It yields the protein CSVEDQPGEQYF.

This clone was found once. The genes are TRBV11-2 and TRBJ2-3; TRBD2 matches 8 bases. This CDR3 region has 12 residues. The germline V gene has CDR1 SGHAT and CDR2 FQNNGV. The CDR3 spells CAAAGDTDTQYF. In DNA form, the CDR3 reads TGTGCAGCAGCGGGAGATACAGATACGCAGTATTTT.